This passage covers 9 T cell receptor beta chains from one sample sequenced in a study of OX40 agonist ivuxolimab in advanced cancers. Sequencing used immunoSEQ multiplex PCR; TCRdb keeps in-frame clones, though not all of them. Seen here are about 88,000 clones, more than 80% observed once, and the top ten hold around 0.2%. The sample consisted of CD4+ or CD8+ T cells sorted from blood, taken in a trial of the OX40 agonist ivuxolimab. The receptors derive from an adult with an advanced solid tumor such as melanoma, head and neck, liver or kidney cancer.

CDR3 sequence: CASSLPGPQPQHF. The CDR3 nucleotides are TGTGCCAGCAGCCTTCCGGGTCCTCAGCCCCAGCATTTT. V is TRBV7-2 and J is TRBJ1-5; D is undetermined. Germline V gives CDR1 SGHTA, CDR2 FQGNSA. The CDR3 length is 13 residues. V was clipped by 5 bases and J by 6 bases, with 11 bases between them.

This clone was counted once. Written as DNA, the CDR3 is TGTGCCAGCAGCGTTTCCTTGGACAATAGCTGGGCCAACGTCCTGACTTTC. It yields the protein CASSVSLDNSWANVLTF. The chain uses TRBV9 and TRBJ2-6; the D gene is possibly TRBD1 (5 bases). Germline V gene sequence: CDR1 SGDLS, CDR2 YYNGEE. V was trimmed by 2 bases and J by 5 bases, leaving 17 bases between them. CDR3 size: 17 residues. The variable domain in full, completed from reference TRBV9 and TRBJ2-6, reads DSGVTQTPKHLITATGQRVTLRCSPRSGDLSVYWYQQSLDQGLQFLIQYYNGEERAKGNILERFSAQQFPDLHSELNLSSLELGDSALYFCASSVSLDNSWANVLTFGAGSRLTVL.

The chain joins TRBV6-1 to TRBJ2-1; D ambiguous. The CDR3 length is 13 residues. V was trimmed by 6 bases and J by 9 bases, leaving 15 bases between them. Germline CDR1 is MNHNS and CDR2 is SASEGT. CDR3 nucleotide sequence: TGTGCCAGCAGGGGCCCTACCTACGGTGAGCAGTTCTTC. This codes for CASRGPTYGEQFF.

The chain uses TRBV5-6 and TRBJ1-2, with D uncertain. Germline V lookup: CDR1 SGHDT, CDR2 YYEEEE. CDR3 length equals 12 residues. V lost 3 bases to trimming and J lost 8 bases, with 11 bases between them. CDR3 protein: CASSSRSWGYTF. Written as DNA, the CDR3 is TGTGCCAGCAGCTCAAGGTCTTGGGGCTACACCTTC.

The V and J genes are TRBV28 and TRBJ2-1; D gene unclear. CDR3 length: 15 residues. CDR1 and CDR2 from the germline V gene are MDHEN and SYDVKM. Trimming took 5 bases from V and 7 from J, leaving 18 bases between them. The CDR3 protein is CASSATWVSVNEQFF. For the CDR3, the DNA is TGTGCCAGCAGTGCCACTTGGGTGTCGGTGAATGAGCAGTTCTTC.

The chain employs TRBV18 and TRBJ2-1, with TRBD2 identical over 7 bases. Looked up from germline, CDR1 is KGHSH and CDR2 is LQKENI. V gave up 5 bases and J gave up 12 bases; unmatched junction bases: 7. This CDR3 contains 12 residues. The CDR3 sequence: CASSRDYPGQFF. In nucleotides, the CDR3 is TGTGCCAGCTCAAGGGACTACCCGGGGCAGTTCTTC.

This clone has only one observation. CDR3 loop: CASNEGGLGDTQYF. The CDR3 region has the DNA TGTGCCAGCAACGAAGGCGGCCTCGGAGATACGCAGTATTTT. The gene calls are TRBV5-4 and TRBJ2-3; D is uncertain. V lost 6 bases and J lost 5, with 16 bases in between. The germline V gene has CDR1 SGHNT and CDR2 YYREEE (reference sequence). The CDR3 has 14 residues.

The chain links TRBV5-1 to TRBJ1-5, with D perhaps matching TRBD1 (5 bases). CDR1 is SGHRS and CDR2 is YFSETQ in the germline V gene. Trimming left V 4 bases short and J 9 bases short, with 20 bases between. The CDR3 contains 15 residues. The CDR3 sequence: CASSRDGTLYGPQHF. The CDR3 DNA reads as TGCGCCAGCAGCAGAGACGGGACCCTTTATGGGCCCCAGCATTTT.

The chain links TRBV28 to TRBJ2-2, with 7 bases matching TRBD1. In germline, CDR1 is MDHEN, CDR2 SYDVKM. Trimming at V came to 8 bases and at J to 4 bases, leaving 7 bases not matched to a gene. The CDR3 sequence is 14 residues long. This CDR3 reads CASQFSGGTGELFF. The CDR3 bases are TGTGCCAGCCAGTTTTCAGGGGGCACCGGGGAGCTGTTTTTT.